A single sample gave rise to the 8 T cell receptor beta chains below, sequenced in a study of identical twins. TCRdb called the 5' RACE reads again in MiXCR, with one record for every CDR3 protein. The sample records about 900,000 distinct CDR3 sequences, roughly an eighth being singletons. These same records also appear under a second study, on yellow fever vaccine responses in identical twins.

The specimen was PBMCs. These TCRs come from a woman between 18 and 30 years old in good health.

Comments on this clonotype: This may be a read error: a much more frequent sequence differs by one nucleotide. The rearrangement joins TRBV6-4 to TRBJ2-3; the match to TRBD2 covers 11 bases. CDR3 length: 15 amino acids. CDR1 MRHNA and CDR2 SNTAGT come from the germline V gene. The CDR3 DNA follows: TGTGCCAACAGTGGGGGACTAGCGGATTCAGATACGCAGTATTTT. Translating gives CANSGGLADSDTQYF.

This clonotype was counted a few times. V usage is TRBV4-1 and J usage is TRBJ2-7; D gene uncertain. The V gene's germline CDR1 is MGHRA and CDR2 YSYEKL. The ends were cut back, 4 bases at V and 3 bases at J, with 10 bases in the middle. This CDR3 contains 13 residues. In nucleotides, the CDR3 is TGCGCCAGCAGCCGTTTGGGCTTCTACGAGCAGTACTTC. It codes for CASSRLGFYEQYF.

The CDR3 spells CASSQARAGVSYNEQFF. The CDR3 bases are TGCGCCAGCAGCCAAGCGAGAGCGGGAGTCTCCTACAATGAGCAGTTCTTC. This rearrangement joins TRBV4-1 to TRBJ2-1; TRBD2 matches at 8 bases. The CDR3 has 17 amino acids. V was clipped by 1 base and J by 0 bases; unmatched bases: 5. In germline, CDR1 is MGHRA, CDR2 YSYEKL.

This clonotype was found a few times. This sequence joins TRBV3-1 and TRBJ1-1, with 9 nucleotides matching TRBD1. Germline V gene sequence: CDR1 LGHDT, CDR2 YNNKEL (reference sequence). The CDR3 has 15 amino acids. The V segment lost 1 base and the J segment 12 bases; nucleotides outside the gene matches: 12. The CDR3 bases are TGTGCCAGCAGCCAAGGATACAGGGGGCCTAGGGCACCTTTCTTT. Amino acid sequence: CASSQGYRGPRAPFF.

The chain combines TRBV29-1 with TRBJ1-1; a possible D gene is TRBD1 (5 bases). Germline V lookup: CDR1 SQVTM, CDR2 ANQGSEA. The CDR3 spans 19 residues. Deletions cut 1 base from V and 2 bases from J, with 26 bases between. The CDR3 here is CSVEGDDRMAVLANTEAFF. Written as DNA, the CDR3 is TGCAGCGTTGAAGGGGATGACAGAATGGCGGTTCTCGCAAACACTGAAGCTTTCTTT.

This rearrangement joins TRBV7-6 to TRBJ2-3; 8 bases fit TRBD2. After removal of 0 bases from V and 1 base from J, the junction contained 3 bases not matched to a gene. Per germline, CDR1 SGHVS and CDR2 FNYEAQ. The CDR3 is 16 amino acids. This chain's CDR3 is CASSLAAGARTDTQYF. The CDR3 DNA reads as TGTGCCAGCAGCTTAGCAGCGGGGGCGCGCACAGATACGCAGTATTTT.

This clonotype was seen at least ten times. At one end, the junction sequence differs from germline, possibly due to a read error. The rearrangement joins TRBV12-3 or TRBV12-4 to TRBJ1-5; D may be TRBD1 (5 bases). CDR3 length equals 13 residues. DNA of the CDR3: TGTGCCAGCAGTATCTCGGGGGTCCAGGGCACAGATTTT. Its protein product is CASSISGVQGTDF.

This chain uses TRBV24-1 with TRBJ2-1; weak D call: TRBD2 (5 bases). Germline-derived CDR1 and CDR2 are KGHDR and SFDVKD. Trimming pared 5 bases from V and 0 bases from J, leaving 7 bases between. This CDR3 comprises 14 residues. The CDR3 reads CATSAGISYNEQFF. The CDR3 DNA reads as TGTGCCACCAGTGCGGGAATCTCCTACAATGAGCAGTTCTTC.